Sequencing of this T cell receptor (beta chain) was carried out in a study of blood T cell repertoires in COVID-19. On the study more broadly: Sources were T cells, B-cell-depleted T cells, or PBMCs; the material itself was cDNA or gDNA.

The table came from immunoSEQ multiplex PCR; TCRdb's copy has only in-frame clones and leaves some out. This sample has over 50,000 clones, with around 87% found just once. Germline CDR1 and CDR2: SGHTA and FQGNSA. This CDR3 is 15 amino acids long. J was trimmed by 7 bases and V by 5 bases; bases with no gene match: 10. The chain recombines TRBV7-2 with TRBJ1-2; 10 bases are a match to TRBD1. The sample comprised peripheral blood. The receptor comes from a man in his 60s with acute or convalescent COVID-19. The CDR3 protein is CASSPPGTGEGGYTF. The CDR3, as DNA: TGTGCCAGCAGCCCTCCCGGGACAGGGGAGGGTGGCTACACCTTC.